This T cell receptor (beta chain) is drawn from a study of blood T cell repertoires in COVID-19. Using immunoSEQ multiplex PCR, the repertoire was profiled, and TCRdb retains in-frame clones only, with some absent. The sample lists roughly 330,000 clones, more than 70% seen once, with over 4% in the top ten. This CDR3 comprises 12 residues. Germline assignment: CDR1 MDHEN and CDR2 SYDVKM. The chain combines TRBV28 with TRBJ1-4, with 9 bases that match TRBD1. The sample was PBMCs or T cells enriched from blood (not recorded which). The TCR sequence derives from a woman in her 30s who had recovered from COVID-19. The CDR3 sequence: CAARQGVEKLFF. The CDR3 DNA follows: TGTGCGGCAAGACAGGGGGTTGAAAAACTGTTTTTT. Full variable domain (remainder filled in from reference TRBV28 and TRBJ1-4): DVKVTQSSRYLVKRTGEKVFLECVQDMDHENMFWYRQDPGLGLRLIYFSYDVKMKEKGDIPEGYSVSREKKERFSLILESASTNQTSMYLCAARQGVEKLFFGSGTQLSVL.